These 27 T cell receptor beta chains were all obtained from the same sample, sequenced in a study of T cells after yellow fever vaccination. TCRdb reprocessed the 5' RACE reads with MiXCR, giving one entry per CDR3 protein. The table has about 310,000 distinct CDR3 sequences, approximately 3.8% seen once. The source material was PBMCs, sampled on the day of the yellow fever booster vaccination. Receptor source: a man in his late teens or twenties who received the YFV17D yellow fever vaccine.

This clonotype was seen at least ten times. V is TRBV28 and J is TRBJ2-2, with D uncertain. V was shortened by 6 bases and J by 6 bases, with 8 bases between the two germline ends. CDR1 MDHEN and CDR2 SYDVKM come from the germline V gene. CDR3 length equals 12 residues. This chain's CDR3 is CASSPPAGELFF. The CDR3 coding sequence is TGTGCCAGCAGCCCCCCGGCCGGGGAGCTGTTTTTT.

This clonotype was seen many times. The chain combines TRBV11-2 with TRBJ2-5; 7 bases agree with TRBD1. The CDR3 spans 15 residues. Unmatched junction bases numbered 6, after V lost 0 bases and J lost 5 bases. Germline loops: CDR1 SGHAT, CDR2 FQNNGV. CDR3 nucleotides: TGTGCCAGCAGCTTAGATCGACAGGGATGGGAGACCCAGTACTTC. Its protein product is CASSLDRQGWETQYF.

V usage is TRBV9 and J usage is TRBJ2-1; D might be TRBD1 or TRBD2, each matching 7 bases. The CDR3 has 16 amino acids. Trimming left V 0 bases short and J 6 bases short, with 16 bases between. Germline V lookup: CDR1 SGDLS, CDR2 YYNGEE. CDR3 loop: CASSVVPGGGRNEQFF. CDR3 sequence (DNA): TGTGCCAGCAGCGTAGTCCCAGGGGGGGGGCGCAATGAGCAGTTCTTC.

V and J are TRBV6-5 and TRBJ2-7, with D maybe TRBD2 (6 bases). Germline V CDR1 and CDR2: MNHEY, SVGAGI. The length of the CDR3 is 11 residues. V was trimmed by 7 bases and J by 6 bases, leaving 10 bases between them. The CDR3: CASTGGGEQYV. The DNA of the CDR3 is TGTGCCAGCACCGGGGGTGGCGAGCAGTACGTC.

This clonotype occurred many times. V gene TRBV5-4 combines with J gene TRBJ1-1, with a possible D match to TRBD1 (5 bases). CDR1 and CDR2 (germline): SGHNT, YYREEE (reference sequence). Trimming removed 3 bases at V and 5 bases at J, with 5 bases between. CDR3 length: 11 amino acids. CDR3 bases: TGTGCCAGCAGCTACAGGACTGAAGCTTTCTTT. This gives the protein CASSYRTEAFF.

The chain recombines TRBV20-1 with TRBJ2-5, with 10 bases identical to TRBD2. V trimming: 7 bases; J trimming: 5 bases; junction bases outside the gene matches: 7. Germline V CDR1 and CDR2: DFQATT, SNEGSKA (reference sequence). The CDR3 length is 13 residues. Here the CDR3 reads CSVQRGGRETQYF. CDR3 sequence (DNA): TGCAGTGTTCAGCGGGGGGGCCGTGAGACCCAGTACTTC.

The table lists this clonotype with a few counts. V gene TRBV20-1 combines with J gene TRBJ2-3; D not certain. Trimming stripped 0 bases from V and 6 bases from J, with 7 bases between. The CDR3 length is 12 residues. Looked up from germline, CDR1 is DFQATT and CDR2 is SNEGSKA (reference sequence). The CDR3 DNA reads TGCAGTGCTAGAGATCGAGGCGATACGCAGTATTTT. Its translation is CSARDRGDTQYF.

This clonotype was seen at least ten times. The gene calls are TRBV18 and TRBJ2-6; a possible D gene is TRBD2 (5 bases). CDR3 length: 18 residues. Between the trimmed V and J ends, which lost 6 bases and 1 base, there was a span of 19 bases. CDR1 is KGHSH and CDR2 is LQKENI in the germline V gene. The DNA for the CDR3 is TGTGCCAGCTCCTCAAGCGGCACCCGGACGTCTGGGGCCAACGTCCTGACTTTC. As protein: CASSSSGTRTSGANVLTF.

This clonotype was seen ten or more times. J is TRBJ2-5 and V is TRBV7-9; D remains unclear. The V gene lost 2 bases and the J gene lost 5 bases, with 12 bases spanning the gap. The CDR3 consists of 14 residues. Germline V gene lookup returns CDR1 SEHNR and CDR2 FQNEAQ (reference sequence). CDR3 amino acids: CASSLTMGRETQYF. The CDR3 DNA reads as TGTGCCAGCAGCTTAACGATGGGTCGGGAGACCCAGTACTTC.

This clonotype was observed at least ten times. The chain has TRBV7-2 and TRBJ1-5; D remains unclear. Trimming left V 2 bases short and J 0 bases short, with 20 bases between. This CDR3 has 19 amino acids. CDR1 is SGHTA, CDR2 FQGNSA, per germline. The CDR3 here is CASSLRSGERFLSNQPQHF. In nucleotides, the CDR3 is TGTGCCAGCAGCTTACGGTCGGGAGAACGATTCCTTAGCAATCAGCCCCAGCATTTT.

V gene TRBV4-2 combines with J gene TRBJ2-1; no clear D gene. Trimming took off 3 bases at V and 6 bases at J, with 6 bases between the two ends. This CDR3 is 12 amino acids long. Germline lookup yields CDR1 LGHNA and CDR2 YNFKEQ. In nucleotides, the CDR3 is TGTGCCAGCAGCCACCCGGTCAATGAGCAGTTCTTC. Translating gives CASSHPVNEQFF.

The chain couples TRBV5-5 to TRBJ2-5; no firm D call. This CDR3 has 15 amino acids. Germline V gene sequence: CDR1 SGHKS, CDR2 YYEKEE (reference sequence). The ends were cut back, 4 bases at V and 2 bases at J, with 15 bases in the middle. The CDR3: CASSRGTDRQETQYF. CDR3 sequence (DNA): TGTGCCAGCAGCCGCGGCACAGATCGGCAAGAGACCCAGTACTTC.

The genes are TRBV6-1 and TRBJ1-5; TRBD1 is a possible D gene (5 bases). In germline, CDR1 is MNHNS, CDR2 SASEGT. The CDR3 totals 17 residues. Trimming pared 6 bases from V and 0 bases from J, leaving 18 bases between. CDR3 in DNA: TGTGCCAGCAGGAGGCAGGGAATAATTTATAGCAATCAGCCCCAGCATTTT. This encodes CASRRQGIIYSNQPQHF.

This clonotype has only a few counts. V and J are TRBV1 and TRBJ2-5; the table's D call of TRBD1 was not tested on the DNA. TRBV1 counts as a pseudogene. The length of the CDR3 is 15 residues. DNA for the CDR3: TGCACCAGCAGCCAAGCATGCCTAGGGGAAGAGACCCAGTACTTC. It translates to CTSSQACLGEETQYF.

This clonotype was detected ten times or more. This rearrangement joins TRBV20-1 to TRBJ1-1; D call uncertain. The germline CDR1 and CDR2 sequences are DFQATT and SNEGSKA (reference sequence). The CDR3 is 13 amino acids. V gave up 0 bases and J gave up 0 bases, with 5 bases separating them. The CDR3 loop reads CSARDPVNTEAFF. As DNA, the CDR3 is TGCAGTGCTAGAGATCCTGTGAACACTGAAGCTTTCTTT.

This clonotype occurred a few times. The CDR3 nucleotides read TGTGCCAGCAGCCTTGGACAGGGAGGGACGCATGGCTACACCTTC. Translation gives CASSLGQGGTHGYTF. The V and J genes are TRBV7-9 and TRBJ1-2; 8 bases fit TRBD1. Unmatched junction bases numbered 11, after V lost 5 bases and J lost 6 bases. The CDR3 has 15 amino acids. In germline, CDR1 is SEHNR, CDR2 FQNEAQ (reference sequence). The full variable domain, rest sourced from reference TRBV7-9 and TRBJ1-2, is DTGVSQNPRHKITKRGQNVTFRCDPISEHNRLYWYRQTLGQGPEFLTYFQNEAQLEKSRLLSDRFSAERPKGSFSTLEIQRTEQGDSAMYLCASSLGQGGTHGYTFGSGTRLTVV.

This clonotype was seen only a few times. The CDR3 is CASSPTVGVGDTQYF. CDR3 DNA: TGTGCCAGTAGTCCTACGGTGGGAGTCGGAGATACGCAGTATTTT. V usage is TRBV19 and J usage is TRBJ2-3, with a tentative D call TRBD2 (5 bases). The V and J ends lost 5 bases and 5 bases respectively, with 17 bases between them. The germline V gene has CDR1 LNHDA and CDR2 SQIVND (reference sequence). The CDR3 is 15 residues long.

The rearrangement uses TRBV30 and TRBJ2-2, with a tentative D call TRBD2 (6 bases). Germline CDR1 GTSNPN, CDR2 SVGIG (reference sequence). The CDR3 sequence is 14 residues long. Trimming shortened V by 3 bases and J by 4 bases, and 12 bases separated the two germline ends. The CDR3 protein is CAWSGPGVTGELFF. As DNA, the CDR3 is TGTGCCTGGAGCGGGCCGGGGGTCACCGGGGAGCTGTTTTTT.

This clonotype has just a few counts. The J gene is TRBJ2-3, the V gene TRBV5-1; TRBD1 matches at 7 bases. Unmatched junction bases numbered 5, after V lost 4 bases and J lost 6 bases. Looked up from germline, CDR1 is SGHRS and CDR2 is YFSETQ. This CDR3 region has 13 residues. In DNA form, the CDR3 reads TGCGCCAGCAGCGAAGGGGGCAGGGATACGCAGTATTTT. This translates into CASSEGGRDTQYF.

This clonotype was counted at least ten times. The CDR3 spells CASRISWTAYEQYF. The CDR3 DNA is TGTGCCAGCCGAATAAGTTGGACAGCCTACGAGCAGTACTTC. This rearrangement joins TRBV6-6 to TRBJ2-7; maybe TRBD1 (6 bases). V lost 8 bases and J lost 2, with 16 bases in between. The CDR3 is 14 amino acids. Per the germline V gene, CDR1 is MNHNY and CDR2 is SVGAGI (reference sequence).

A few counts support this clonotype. The CDR3 sequence: CASSLGLVRLYEQYF. CDR3 bases: TGTGCCAGCAGCTTAGGCCTCGTACGCCTCTACGAGCAGTACTTC. The chain links TRBV7-8 to TRBJ2-7; D unclear. V was pared by 1 base and J by 3 bases, with 13 bases between. CDR1 and CDR2 from the germline V gene are SGHVS and FQNEAQ. The CDR3 length is 15 residues. The full variable domain, completed using reference TRBV7-8 and TRBJ2-7, is GAGVSQSPRYKVAKRGQDVALRCDPISGHVSLFWYQQALGQGPEFLTYFQNEAQLDKSGLPSDRFFAERPEGSVSTLKIQRTQQEDSAVYLCASSLGLVRLYEQYFGPGTRLTVT.

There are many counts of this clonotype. In nucleotides, the CDR3 is TGCAGCGCCTACAGGGGAGGTGAAGCTTTCTTT. This gives the protein CSAYRGGEAFF. The rearrangement links TRBV29-1 to TRBJ1-1, with 7 bases lining up with TRBD1. The CDR3 has 11 residues. With V trimmed by 7 bases and J by 7 bases, 6 bases remained unmatched. Germline values: CDR1 SQVTM, CDR2 ANQGSEA. The full variable domain, in which reference TRBV29-1 and TRBJ1-1 provide the parts outside the CDR3, is SAVISQKPSRDICQRGTSLTIQCQVDSQVTMMFWYRQQPGQSLTLIATANQGSEATYESGFVIDKFPISRPNLTFSTLTVSNMSPEDSSIYLCSAYRGGEAFFGQGTRLTVV.

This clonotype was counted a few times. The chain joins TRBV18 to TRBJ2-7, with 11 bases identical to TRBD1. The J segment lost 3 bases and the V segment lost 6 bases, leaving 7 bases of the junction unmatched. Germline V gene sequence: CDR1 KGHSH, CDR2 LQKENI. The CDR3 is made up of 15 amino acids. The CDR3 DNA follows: TGTGCCAGCTCTCGAGGACAGGGGGCCGTCTACGAGCAGTACGTC. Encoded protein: CASSRGQGAVYEQYV.

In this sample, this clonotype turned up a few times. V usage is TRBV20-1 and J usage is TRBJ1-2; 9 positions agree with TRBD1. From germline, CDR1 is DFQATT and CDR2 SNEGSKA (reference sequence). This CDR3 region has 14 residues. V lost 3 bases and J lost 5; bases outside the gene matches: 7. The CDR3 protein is CSASKDRGVYGYTF. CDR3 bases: TGCAGTGCTAGTAAGGACAGGGGTGTATATGGCTACACCTTC.

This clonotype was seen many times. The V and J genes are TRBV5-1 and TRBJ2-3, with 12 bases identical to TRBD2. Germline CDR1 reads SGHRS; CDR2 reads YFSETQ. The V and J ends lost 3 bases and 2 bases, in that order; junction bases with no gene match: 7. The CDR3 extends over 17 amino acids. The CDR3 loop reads CASSSGTSGPHTDTQYF. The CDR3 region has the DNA TGCGCCAGCAGCTCTGGGACTAGCGGGCCGCACACAGATACGCAGTATTTT.

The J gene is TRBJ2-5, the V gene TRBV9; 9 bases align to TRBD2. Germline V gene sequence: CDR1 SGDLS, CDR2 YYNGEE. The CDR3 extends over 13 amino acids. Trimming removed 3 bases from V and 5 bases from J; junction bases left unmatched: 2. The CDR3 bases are TGTGCCAGCAGCGCTAGCGGGGCGGAGACCCAGTACTTC. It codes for CASSASGAETQYF.

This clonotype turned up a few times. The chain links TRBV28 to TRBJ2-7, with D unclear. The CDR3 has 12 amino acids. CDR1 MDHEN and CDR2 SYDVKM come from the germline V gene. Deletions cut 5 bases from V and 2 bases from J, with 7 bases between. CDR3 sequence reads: CASSAYTYEQYF. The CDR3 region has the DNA TGTGCCAGCAGTGCCTACACCTACGAGCAGTACTTC.